This T cell receptor (beta chain) emerged from a study of T cell changes during pregnancy in multiple sclerosis. Clones were read by immunoSEQ multiplex PCR, and TCRdb kept only the in-frame ones, dropping some. The sample records approximately 40,000 clones, 88% being singletons. CDR3 size: 15 residues. Germline trimming cut 4 bases from V and 4 bases from J; bases unmatched to any gene: 7. Per the germline V gene, CDR1 is MNHEY and CDR2 is SMNVEV (reference sequence). This clone appeared once. The chain has TRBV27 and TRBJ1-5; 7 nucleotides line up with TRBD1. This TCR was recovered from a female donor with multiple sclerosis, enrolled in a pregnancy study. The sequencing here drew on CD4+ T cells from peripheral blood mononuclear cells, taken in the second trimester of pregnancy. CDR3 coding DNA: TGTGCCAGCAGTTACTCCGGGACAGTTAATCAGCCCCAGCATTTT. As protein: CASSYSGTVNQPQHF.